The 30 T cell receptor beta chains reported below all come from one sample, sequenced in a study of identical twins. TCRdb called the 5' RACE reads again in MiXCR, with one record for every CDR3 protein. Of 150,000 or so distinct CDR3 sequences in the sample, roughly 3.5% were seen once. Sequencing was done on a sample of memory T cells sorted from blood. The receptor source for this set is a man between 18 and 35 years old in good health.

This clonotype was observed at least ten times. The V and J genes are TRBV12-3 or TRBV12-4 and TRBJ2-5; no definite D call. The CDR3 has 13 amino acids. V gave up 3 bases and J gave up 2 bases, with 7 bases separating them. The CDR3 DNA is TGTGCCAGCAGTTTGAATAGACAAGAGACCCAGTACTTC. This codes for CASSLNRQETQYF.

V gene TRBV4-2 combines with J gene TRBJ2-1; D is possibly TRBD2 (5 bases). The length of the CDR3 is 16 residues. From germline, CDR1 is LGHNA and CDR2 YNFKEQ. Trimming pared 6 bases from V and 2 bases from J, leaving 17 bases between. The CDR3 region is CASSRTPSGPYNEQFF. CDR3 bases: TGTGCCAGCAGTCGTACCCCGAGCGGCCCCTACAATGAGCAGTTCTTC.

This clonotype was seen many times. The V and J genes are TRBV6-1 and TRBJ2-1; 11 bases match TRBD1. Trimming took 6 bases from V and 6 from J; bases not matched to a gene: 4. Germline lookup yields CDR1 MNHNS and CDR2 SASEGT. This CDR3 region has 14 residues. The CDR3, as DNA: TGTGCCAGCAGGGCCGGGACAGGGGGCAATGAGCAGTTCTTC. It specifies CASRAGTGGNEQFF.

In this sample, this clonotype turned up a few times. The chain joins TRBV5-1 to TRBJ1-2; D unresolved. The germline V gene has CDR1 SGHRS and CDR2 YFSETQ. V was shortened by 0 bases and J by 3 bases, with 15 bases between the two germline ends. The CDR3 extends over 16 amino acids. The CDR3: CASSLAEKSLDYGYTF. CDR3 in DNA: TGCGCCAGCAGCTTGGCGGAAAAGAGTCTCGACTATGGCTACACCTTC.

As to this clonotype: One junction end does not reproduce the germline sequence, and a read error may be involved. The chain is built from TRBV20-1 and TRBJ2-7; D uncertain. CDR1 DFQATT and CDR2 SNEGSKA come from the germline V gene (reference sequence). The CDR3 spans 14 residues. As DNA, the CDR3 is TGCAGTGCTAGAGGGACGTGGTCGGGCTACGTGCAGTACTTC. Translation: CSARGTWSGYVQYF.

This clonotype came up many times. The V and J genes are TRBV7-9 and TRBJ2-3, with TRBD1 identical over 7 bases. V lost 5 bases, J lost 2 bases, and 4 bases stayed unmatched. This CDR3 region has 14 residues. Germline V gene sequence: CDR1 SEHNR, CDR2 FQNEAQ (reference sequence). The CDR3 is CASSLDRDTDTQYF. CDR3 in DNA: TGTGCCAGCAGCCTAGACAGGGACACAGATACGCAGTATTTT.

This clonotype came up many times. The chain uses TRBV4-1 and TRBJ2-2; 9 nucleotides match TRBD2. Germline CDR1 is MGHRA and CDR2 is YSYEKL. J lost 7 bases, V lost 3 bases, and 3 bases had no gene match. There are 14 residues in the CDR3. In nucleotides, the CDR3 is TGCGCCAGCAGCCAGCGGGAGGGAGGCGGGGAGCTGTTTTTT. Protein product: CASSQREGGGELFF.

This clonotype was counted at least ten times. The chain combines TRBV18 with TRBJ2-1; D gene uncertain. Germline-derived CDR1 and CDR2 are KGHSH and LQKENI. The CDR3 has 16 amino acids. Trimming pared 1 base from V and 0 bases from J, leaving 10 bases between. In nucleotides, the CDR3 is TGTGCCAGCTCACCACTCACCCTCAGCTCCTACAATGAGCAGTTCTTC. This sequence encodes CASSPLTLSSYNEQFF.

V and J are TRBV5-1 and TRBJ2-3, with a tentative D call TRBD2 (6 bases). The CDR3 has 13 amino acids. Germline CDR1 SGHRS, CDR2 YFSETQ. V was pared by 3 bases and J by 5 bases, with 10 bases between. This CDR3 reads CASSYPGGDTQYF. CDR3 bases: TGCGCCAGCAGCTATCCCGGGGGAGATACGCAGTATTTT.

This clonotype was observed at least ten times. The chain carries TRBV7-2 and TRBJ1-1; maybe TRBD1 (5 bases). The germline CDR1 and CDR2 sequences are SGHTA and FQGNSA. The CDR3 is made up of 14 amino acids. With 5 bases removed from V and 1 base from J, the gap between germline ends came to 11 bases. The CDR3 DNA follows: TGTGCCAGCAGCATGGGACCCCAGAACACTGAAGCTTTCTTT. Protein: CASSMGPQNTEAFF. The full variable domain, with the rest looked up from reference TRBV7-2 and TRBJ1-1, is GAGVSQSPSNKVTEKGKDVELRCDPISGHTALYWYRQSLGQGLEFLIYFQGNSAPDKSGLPSDRFSAERTGGSVSTLTIQRTQQEDSAVYLCASSMGPQNTEAFFGQGTRLTVV.

This clonotype was counted at least ten times. The chain has TRBV7-2 and TRBJ1-2, with TRBD1 as a possible D gene (5 bases). Trimming pared 1 base from V and 8 bases from J, leaving 11 bases between. The CDR3 runs 13 residues. Germline-derived CDR1 and CDR2 are SGHTA and FQGNSA. CDR3 bases: TGTGCCAGCAGCTTAGTTCAGGGTGAGGGCTACACCTTC. Translation: CASSLVQGEGYTF.

The rearrangement uses TRBV27 and TRBJ1-2; D is possibly TRBD1 (6 bases). This CDR3 comprises 14 residues. The V end was cut by 0 bases, the J end by 1 base, with 6 bases between. In germline, CDR1 is MNHEY, CDR2 SMNVEV (reference sequence). The CDR3 here is CASSLSQGNYGYTF. Written as DNA, the CDR3 is TGTGCCAGCAGTTTATCACAGGGTAACTATGGCTACACCTTC.

This clonotype was counted many times. This chain connects TRBV29-1 to TRBJ1-4; tentative D call: TRBD1 (5 bases). V shed 4 bases and J shed 7 bases, with 10 bases lying between them. The CDR3 runs 12 residues. Germline assignment: CDR1 SQVTM and CDR2 ANQGSEA. The CDR3 DNA follows: TGCAGCGTTGCGTCAGGGAGTGAAAAACTGTTTTTT. Residues: CSVASGSEKLFF.

The rearrangement links TRBV3-1 to TRBJ1-2, with D uncertain. V dropped 1 base and J dropped 8 bases, with 11 bases sitting between them. The CDR3 extends over 13 amino acids. Germline V CDR1 and CDR2: LGHDT, YNNKEL (reference sequence). CDR3 amino acids: CASSQGRGNGYTF. CDR3 in DNA: TGTGCCAGCAGCCAAGGTCGGGGTAACGGCTACACCTTC.

Only a few counts were recorded for this clonotype. V usage is TRBV30 and J usage is TRBJ2-7; D unclear. The V gene lost 3 bases and the J gene lost 0 bases, with 6 bases spanning the gap. Germline CDR1 and CDR2: GTSNPN and SVGIG (reference sequence). The CDR3 extends over 12 amino acids. CDR3 nucleotides: TGTGCCTGGAGGGGCTACTCCTACGAGCAGTACGTC. It encodes CAWRGYSYEQYV.

This clonotype was recorded many times. V and J are TRBV3-1 and TRBJ2-1, with no clear D. This CDR3 is 16 amino acids long. Trimming left V 2 bases short and J 2 bases short, with 13 bases between. Germline V gene lookup returns CDR1 LGHDT and CDR2 YNNKEL (reference sequence). The CDR3 region is CASSQQLTHAYNEQFF. Here the CDR3 DNA reads TGTGCCAGCAGCCAACAATTAACGCATGCCTACAATGAGCAGTTCTTC.

This clonotype was seen ten or more times. The rearrangement joins TRBV27 to TRBJ2-5; 7 bases align to TRBD2. Germline CDR1 MNHEY, CDR2 SMNVEV (reference sequence). The V segment lost 5 bases and the J segment 5 bases; nucleotides outside the gene matches: 5. This CDR3 region has 13 residues. CDR3: CASSREGLETQYF. DNA for the CDR3: TGTGCCAGCAGTAGGGAGGGATTGGAGACCCAGTACTTC.

This clonotype was counted ten times or more. The chain uses TRBV5-4 and TRBJ1-4; 7 bases are a match to TRBD1. The CDR3 is 13 amino acids. The V segment lost 4 bases and the J segment 7 bases; nucleotides outside the gene matches: 4. CDR1 SGHNT and CDR2 YYREEE come from the germline V gene (reference sequence). CDR3 region: CASSVRGTEKLFF. The CDR3, as DNA: TGTGCCAGCAGCGTCAGGGGGACTGAAAAACTGTTTTTT.

This clonotype was seen repeatedly, ten times or more. The chain employs TRBV7-7 and TRBJ2-1, with 8 positions matching TRBD2. Germline V CDR1 and CDR2: SSHAT, FNYEAQ (reference sequence). J was trimmed by 5 bases and V by 5 bases; bases with no gene match: 5. The CDR3 is made up of 14 amino acids. The CDR3 DNA sequence: TGTGCCAGCAGCCGTAGCGGGAAAGACAATGAGCAGTTCTTC. It is translated as CASSRSGKDNEQFF.

This clonotype was counted ten times or more. This chain connects TRBV4-2 to TRBJ2-1; maybe TRBD2 (5 bases). The CDR3 loop spans 14 amino acids. Looked up from germline, CDR1 is LGHNA and CDR2 is YNFKEQ. Trimming cost V 0 bases and J 4 bases, with 7 bases left between them. The CDR3 loop is CASSQDGEYNEQFF. The DNA for the CDR3 is TGTGCCAGCAGCCAAGATGGGGAGTACAATGAGCAGTTCTTC.

This clonotype was seen repeatedly, ten times or more. V and J are TRBV5-1 and TRBJ2-1, with TRBD2 as a possible D gene (6 bases). The CDR3 sequence is 12 residues long. Germline V gene lookup returns CDR1 SGHRS and CDR2 YFSETQ. The V gene lost 4 bases and the J gene lost 9 bases, with 11 bases spanning the gap. CDR3 DNA sequence: TGCGCCAGCAGCCGACTAGTAACTGAGCAGTTCTTC. It specifies CASSRLVTEQFF.

This clonotype was observed many times. V is TRBV6-2 or TRBV6-3 and J is TRBJ2-1; D may correspond to TRBD1 or TRBD2 (5 bases each). Trimming removed 6 bases from V and 9 bases from J, with 24 bases in between. Germline V gene lookup returns CDR1 MNHEY and CDR2 SVGEGT. CDR3 size: 16 residues. The CDR3, as DNA: TGTGCCAGCAGACCGGTCCGGGACCTCCCTAGGAGTGAGCAGTTCTTC. As protein: CASRPVRDLPRSEQFF.

This clonotype was observed many times. This chain uses TRBV27 with TRBJ2-3; TRBD2 matches 11 bases. The germline gives CDR1 MNHEY, CDR2 SMNVEV (reference sequence). V lost 6 bases and J lost 0; bases outside the gene matches: 11. This CDR3 has 18 amino acids. CDR3 nucleotide sequence: TGTGCCAGCAGGAAATGGACTAGCGGGCTCCCTAGCACAGATACGCAGTATTTT. The encoded protein is CASRKWTSGLPSTDTQYF.

This clonotype was counted many times. The chain joins TRBV15 to TRBJ2-2; D is unclear. This CDR3 comprises 14 residues. Germline V gives CDR1 LNHNV, CDR2 YYDKDF (reference sequence). Trimming removed 1 base from V and 3 bases from J, with 6 bases in between. DNA for the CDR3: TGTGCCACCAGCAGAGGGTTCGACACCGGGGAGCTGTTTTTT. Its translation: CATSRGFDTGELFF.

The rearrangement uses TRBV3-1 and TRBJ2-7; 7 positions agree with TRBD2. This CDR3 region has 13 residues. Germline CDR1 reads LGHDT; CDR2 reads YNNKEL (reference sequence). J lost 4 bases, V lost 4 bases, and 4 bases had no gene match. The DNA for the CDR3 is TGTGCCAGCAGCCCTCTCGGGGGGTACGAGCAGTACTTC. Protein sequence: CASSPLGGYEQYF.

This clonotype was picked up many times. The V call is TRBV20-1, the J call TRBJ1-2, with TRBD1 identical over 8 bases. Looked up from germline, CDR1 is DFQATT and CDR2 is SNEGSKA (reference sequence). V was clipped by 5 bases and J by 0 bases; unmatched bases: 2. The CDR3 contains 13 residues. The CDR3 reads CSALTGANYGYTF. The CDR3, as DNA: TGCAGTGCTTTGACAGGGGCTAACTATGGCTACACCTTC.

This clonotype was counted at least ten times. The J gene is TRBJ2-1, the V gene TRBV20-1; no definite D call. The CDR3 is 11 residues long. V lost 1 base to trimming and J lost 4 bases, with 2 bases between them. The germline V gene has CDR1 DFQATT and CDR2 SNEGSKA (reference sequence). CDR3 sequence (DNA): TGCAGTGCTAGAGCTTACAATGAGCAGTTCTTC. Its protein is CSARAYNEQFF.

This clonotype was detected many times. The chain combines TRBV29-1 with TRBJ2-5, with 10 bases that match TRBD2. The germline gives CDR1 SQVTM, CDR2 ANQGSEA. The CDR3 loop spans 13 amino acids. V shed 6 bases, J shed 4 bases, and the junction held 5 bases outside the gene matches. DNA for the CDR3: TGCAGCGTCAAGCCTAGCGGGAGAGAGACCCAGTACTTC. Residues: CSVKPSGRETQYF.

This clonotype showed up many times. V gene TRBV7-2 combines with J gene TRBJ2-5; 12 nucleotides align to TRBD2. The CDR3 is 16 amino acids. The J segment lost 2 bases and the V segment lost 2 bases, leaving 3 bases of the junction unmatched. Germline V gives CDR1 SGHTA, CDR2 FQGNSA. The CDR3 sequence: CASSLMLAGGQETQYF. CDR3 DNA: TGTGCCAGCAGCTTAATGCTAGCGGGAGGGCAAGAGACCCAGTACTTC.

This clonotype is a singleton in its sample. The CDR3, as DNA: TGTGCCAGTAGAACAGGTTCCGGGAGAGGTGTCAAAAACATTCAGTACTTC. This encodes CASRTGSGRGVKNIQYF. The chain combines TRBV19 with TRBJ2-4; tentative D call: TRBD2 (6 bases). Trimming removed 6 bases at V and 3 bases at J, with 21 bases between. Germline V lookup: CDR1 LNHDA, CDR2 SQIVND (reference sequence). This CDR3 region has 17 residues. The full variable domain, its missing parts supplied by reference TRBV19 and TRBJ2-4, is DGGITQSPKYLFRKEGQNVTLSCEQNLNHDAMYWYRQDPGQGLRLIYYSQIVNDFQKGDIAEGYSVSREKKESFPLTVTSAQKNPTAFYLCASRTGSGRGVKNIQYFGAGTRLSVL.